This T cell receptor (beta chain) is drawn from a study of post-analysis software for immune sequencing data. The CDR3 runs to 13 residues. Trimming cost V 4 bases and J 4 bases, with 10 bases left between them. Per germline, CDR1 MGHRA and CDR2 YSYEKL. The TCR beta cDNA libraries contained unique molecular identifiers. Each sample of about 0.9 to 11 million input T cells yielded 500,000 or so cDNA molecules, so each molecule approximated one T cell. TCRdb fed the PCR reads into MiXCR, producing one record per CDR3 protein. The sample lists 750,000 to 900,000 distinct CDR3 sequences, under 60% occurring once. The study, taken as a whole, reports: Included in a set of roughly five TRBV segments more frequent in patients than controls were TRBV5-6, TRBV5-1 and TRBV20-1. For normalized Chao1 diversity, multiple sclerosis patients scored significantly lower than controls did.

With respect to this clonotype: Its antigen is unknown.

The genes are TRBV4-1 and TRBJ1-2; D is ambiguous. Sequenced input: blood. This receptor was obtained from a girl between 5 and 17 years old with multiple sclerosis. CDR3 protein: CASSPENGYGYTF. CDR3 sequence (DNA): TGCGCCAGCAGCCCAGAAAATGGCTATGGCTACACCTTC.